This TCR beta chain derives from a study of T-cell memory formation after mild COVID-19. Whole-study findings and limits: Largely, contracting CD4+ clones fell within CM and EM, and contracting CD8+ clones within EMRA. Whereas later expanders leaned CD4+, clones contracting day 15 to 85 showed a balanced CD4/CD8 makeup.

Each CDR3 protein is one row after TCRdb ran MiXCR on the 5' RACE reads. This table has approximately 300,000 distinct CDR3 sequences, around 19% appearing once. There are a few counts of this clonotype. Antigen specificity is unknown. The sequence was collected from a young man who had mild COVID-19 (a few samples of this study predate the infection). Cell type and time point are not known. The sample consisted of PBMCs or a T cell subset sorted from them (not recorded which).

The CDR3 DNA sequence: TGCGCCAGCAGGCCGGGCTCGGAGACCCAGTACTTC. It specifies CASRPGSETQYF. The chain links TRBV5-1 to TRBJ2-5; unclear D gene. V dropped 5 bases and J dropped 5 bases, with 10 bases sitting between them. Germline CDR1 SGHRS, CDR2 YFSETQ. The CDR3 covers 12 residues. Full variable domain (outside the CDR3, taken from reference TRBV5-1 and TRBJ2-5): KAGVTQTPRYLIKTRGQQVTLSCSPISGHRSVSWYQQTPGQGLQFLFEYFSETQRNKGNFPGRFSGRQFSNSRSEMNVSTLELGDSALYLCASRPGSETQYFGPGTRLLVL.